Below, one T cell receptor (beta chain) is given with its context. Its matching antigen is unknown. The CDR3 has 16 amino acids. V dropped 7 bases and J dropped 2; count of bases not matched to a gene: 9. The V gene's germline CDR1 is KGHSY and CDR2 FQNENV. The data belong to a study of identical twins. The study's findings and limits: Fewer insertions marked abundant cord blood beta clonotypes; young adult naive trended weakly, memory not at all.

Template switching created a universal primer site, and the cDNA included unique molecular identifiers. TCRdb reprocessed the 5' RACE reads with MiXCR, giving one entry per CDR3 protein. The sample carries a few hundred thousand distinct CDR3 sequences, roughly 9.5% recorded once. The sample also formed part of further work on yellow fever vaccine responses in identical twins. That source adds: Twins' T cell vaccine responses reportedly looked partly convergent, partly personalized.

The source of this sequence is a woman aged 18-29 years in good health. V and J are TRBV16 and TRBJ2-2; 8 bases are shared with TRBD1. The sequenced material came from PBMCs. DNA for the CDR3: TGTGCCAGCAATGCCCCAGGGGGCTCTAACACCGGGGAGCTGTTTTTT. Translated, it gives CASNAPGGSNTGELFF.